This T cell receptor (beta chain) was profiled in a study of Ad26.COV2.S vaccination and SARS-CoV-2 variants. In the study overall: Donor got 5x10^10 or 1x10^11 viral particles of Ad26.COV2.S.

V was shortened by 0 bases and J by 2 bases, with 19 bases between the two germline ends. The CDR3 length is 18 residues. Per germline, CDR1 MGHRA and CDR2 YSYEKL. Stated treatment: around 19 received Ad26.COV2.S at low or high dose, single or two shots; about 5 received placebo; per-sample allocation not given. The samples were gathered on day 63 after the first injection of vaccine or placebo. Recruitment in Boston yielded a donor of adult age, 18-55 years. Produced via immunoSEQ multiplex PCR; TCRdb's table is partial and in-frame only. The table has a few hundred thousand clones, 80% to 95% seen once.

Sequences were derived from peripheral blood, sampled in a trial of Ad26.COV2.S vaccine versus placebo. This sequence joins TRBV4-1 and TRBJ1-1, with D possibly being TRBD1 (6 bases). The source is a person aged 18-65 years who received the Ad26.COV2.S COVID-19 vaccine or a placebo. CDR3 region: CASSQELGFPGDNTEAFF. As DNA, the CDR3 is TGCGCCAGCAGCCAAGAACTAGGGTTTCCAGGGGACAACACTGAAGCTTTCTTT.